One and the same sample provided the 14 T cell receptor beta chains below, sequenced in a study of blood T cell repertoires in COVID-19. Libraries were prepared by immunoSEQ multiplex PCR; TCRdb keeps only in-frame clonotypes and omits some of them. The repertoire holds about 230,000 clones, with 75% to 90% as singletons. Sequenced sample: peripheral blood. These receptors were obtained from a man aged 35-49 years with acute or convalescent COVID-19.

The genes are TRBV6-1 and TRBJ1-5, with D tentatively TRBD1 (6 bases). V lost 0 bases and J 2 bases, leaving 11 bases between the germline ends. The CDR3 runs 16 residues. Germline V lookup: CDR1 MNHNS, CDR2 SASEGT. CDR3 in DNA: TGTGCCAGCAGTGAAGCAAGGGGGTGGGGCAATCAGCCCCAGCATTTT. This translates into CASSEARGWGNQPQHF.

The chain joins TRBV11-3 to TRBJ2-1; D possibly corresponds to TRBD1 (6 bases). Germline lookup yields CDR1 SGHNT and CDR2 YENEEA. The germline V and J ends were trimmed by 5 bases and 0 bases, with 17 bases remaining between them. The length of the CDR3 is 17 residues. The CDR3 spells CASSPRGGSHSYNEQFF. The CDR3 DNA reads TGTGCCAGCAGCCCCCGAGGGGGTTCCCACTCCTACAATGAGCAGTTCTTC.

This chain connects TRBV28 to TRBJ1-1, with 7 positions matching TRBD1. The CDR3 is 16 amino acids. Germline V gene data show CDR1 as MDHEN and CDR2 as SYDVKM. V trimming: 2 bases; J trimming: 1 base; junction bases outside the gene matches: 7. CDR3 in DNA: TGTGCCAGCAGTTTAGATCAGGGGGTTTGGAACACTGAAGCTTTCTTT. It is translated as CASSLDQGVWNTEAFF.

This sequence joins TRBV5-4 and TRBJ2-7; 8 nucleotides match TRBD1. Germline assignment: CDR1 SGHNT and CDR2 YYREEE (reference sequence). J gave up 7 bases and V 4 bases, and 7 bases lay outside the gene matches. The CDR3 covers 13 residues. This chain's CDR3 is CASSLWTGREQYF. The CDR3 nucleotides read TGTGCCAGCAGCCTTTGGACAGGGAGGGAGCAGTACTTC.

The genes are TRBV7-3 and TRBJ2-7; TRBD2 matches 7 bases. The CDR3 length is 14 residues. Per germline, CDR1 SGHTA and CDR2 FQGTGA. With 2 bases clipped from V and 1 base from J, the junction kept 2 bases outside the gene matches. The CDR3 DNA reads as TGTGCCAGCAGCTTAGCTAGCGGTTCCTACGAGCAGTACTTC. This encodes CASSLASGSYEQYF.

The chain links TRBV7-2 to TRBJ2-7, with D possibly being TRBD1 (5 bases). The CDR3 has 14 amino acids. The V gene lost 1 base and the J gene lost 3 bases, with 10 bases spanning the gap. Per germline, CDR1 SGHTA and CDR2 FQGNSA. CDR3 sequence reads: CASSLVTERYEQYF. The CDR3 DNA reads TGTGCCAGCAGCTTAGTGACAGAGCGCTACGAGCAGTACTTC.

The chain has TRBV7-2 and TRBJ2-2, with 8 bases lining up with TRBD2. V was pared by 1 base and J by 8 bases, with 9 bases of the junction left unmatched. This CDR3 is built from 16 residues. CDR1 and CDR2 (germline): SGHTA, FQGNSA. As DNA, the CDR3 is TGTGCCAGCAGCTTAGGATGGTCAGCGGGGGAGGGGGAGCTGTTTTTT. This translates into CASSLGWSAGEGELFF. The whole variable domain, remainder taken from reference TRBV7-2 and TRBJ2-2, is GAGVSQSPSNKVTEKGKDVELRCDPISGHTALYWYRQSLGQGLEFLIYFQGNSAPDKSGLPSDRFSAERTGGSVSTLTIQRTQQEDSAVYLCASSLGWSAGEGELFFGEGSRLTVL.

For the CDR3, the DNA is TGTGCCATCTCGGCGGGAAGGGAAACAGATACGCAGTATTTT. This gives the protein CAISAGRETDTQYF. The rearrangement joins TRBV10-3 to TRBJ2-3, with a weak D call TRBD2 (6 bases). CDR1 is ENHRY, CDR2 SYGVKD, per germline. The CDR3 is made up of 14 amino acids. Trimming removed 8 bases from V and 3 bases from J, with 15 bases in between.

V is TRBV2 and J is TRBJ1-2; possible D gene TRBD1, 6 bases. V was clipped by 8 bases and J by 5 bases, with 15 bases between them. The V gene's germline CDR1 is SNHLY and CDR2 FYNNEI. This CDR3 has 13 amino acids. The DNA for the CDR3 is TGTGCCAGCTCTGGACAGACCTCTTATGGCTACACCTTC. This codes for CASSGQTSYGYTF.

The chain recombines TRBV10-2 with TRBJ1-4, with 8 bases aligning to TRBD1. This CDR3 has 17 residues. Germline-derived CDR1 and CDR2 are WSHSY and SAAADI. J was trimmed by 0 bases and V by 2 bases; bases with no gene match: 5. CDR3 residues: CASSEGTGISTNEKLFF. For the CDR3, the DNA is TGCGCCAGCAGTGAGGGGACAGGCATTTCAACTAATGAAAAACTGTTTTTT.

V is TRBV7-2 and J is TRBJ1-3; 9 positions match TRBD1. Germline-derived CDR1 and CDR2 are SGHTA and FQGNSA. CDR3 length equals 17 residues. Losses at the gene ends were 5 bases for V and 2 bases for J; bases not matched to a gene: 10. The CDR3 coding sequence is TGTGCCAGCAGCCCACAGGGGGCGCGACGGGCTGGAAACACCATATATTTT. Protein sequence: CASSPQGARRAGNTIYF.

The V and J genes are TRBV30 and TRBJ1-3, with D hard to call. Germline V CDR1 and CDR2: GTSNPN, SVGIG (reference sequence). V was clipped by 3 bases and J by 2 bases, with 14 bases between them. This CDR3 has 15 residues. The CDR3 DNA reads as TGTGCCTGGAGCCTTCTAGGAATAGCTGGAAACACCATATATTTT. As protein: CAWSLLGIAGNTIYF.

There are a few counts of this clone. J is TRBJ1-1 and V is TRBV7-3; no clear D. Trimming took 1 base from V and 0 from J, leaving 6 bases between them. This CDR3 spans 14 amino acids. Germline loops: CDR1 SGHTA, CDR2 FQGTGA. CDR3 amino acids: CASSLSGLNTEAFF. The CDR3, as DNA: TGTGCCAGCAGCTTAAGCGGTTTGAACACTGAAGCTTTCTTT.

The chain has TRBV5-4 and TRBJ2-5; 10 bases match TRBD2. Trimming took 7 bases from V and 5 from J; bases not matched to a gene: 8. The CDR3 contains 14 residues. The V gene's germline CDR1 is SGHNT and CDR2 YYREEE (reference sequence). The CDR3: CASGLAGVYETQYF. The CDR3 DNA follows: TGTGCCAGCGGGCTAGCGGGAGTTTATGAGACCCAGTACTTC.